The subject of this entry is one TCR beta chain. Its antigen is undetermined. The germline gene is not matched at one end of the junction; a read error may be the cause. This record belongs to a study of tumor-infiltrating lymphocytes in primary liver carcinoma. Study at large: Yields of productive TCRbeta reads ranged from roughly 3.5 to 7.13 million per sample and were similar across tissue types.

Out of unsorted whole blood came the blood RNA, and germline DNA was extracted as well. Germline V gene sequence: CDR1 SGHAT, CDR2 FQNNGV. The CDR3 loop spans 16 amino acids. The study's findings and limits: In the absence of sorting, bulk samples left CD4+ and CD8+ repertoires uncompared.

The authors made TCR beta cDNA from around 500 ng total RNA with a constant-region primer. Sequencing libraries for TCR beta derived from three nested multiplex PCR rounds that used slightly modified ARM-PCR. The first two PCR rounds, approximately 10 cycles each, used TRBV1-TRBV30 forward primers and a C-beta reverse primer. One entry per CDR3 protein results from TCRdb running MiXCR on the multiplex PCR reads. The table shows about 320,000 distinct CDR3 sequences, with 55% to 65% occurring only once. Source material: peripheral blood. The genes are TRBV11-2 and TRBJ2-7; the D is unclear. This sequence was found in a man aged 40-49 years with primary liver carcinoma and hepatitis B virus infection. The CDR3 here is CASSLAPRRRTYEQYF. The CDR3 nucleotides read TGTGCCAGCAGCTTAGCCCCCCGACGGAGAACTTACGAGCAATACTTC.